The 11 T cell receptor beta chains presented below share a single source sample, sequenced in a study of blood T cell repertoires in COVID-19. The repertoire was sequenced with immunoSEQ multiplex PCR; TCRdb's copy has only in-frame clones and lacks some. The sample carries 150,000 to 200,000 clones, 80% to 95% recorded once. Sequencing was done on a sample of peripheral blood. The source of these receptors is a man aged 50-59 years with acute or convalescent COVID-19.

The rearrangement joins TRBV7-9 to TRBJ2-7; a weak D match, TRBD1 (6 bases). Trimming cost V 2 bases and J 2 bases, with 16 bases left between them. Germline CDR1 reads SEHNR; CDR2 reads FQNEAQ (reference sequence). CDR3 size: 16 residues. DNA of the CDR3: TGTGCCAGCAGCTTATTCCCCCCCGACAGGACCTACGAGCAGTACGTC. Translation: CASSLFPPDRTYEQYV.

This rearrangement joins TRBV28 to TRBJ1-6, with D possibly being TRBD1 (6 bases). Looked up from germline, CDR1 is MDHEN and CDR2 is SYDVKM. V was cut by 4 bases and J by 12 bases, with 13 bases left in between. This CDR3 spans 13 amino acids. CDR3 residues: CASSSTGRVPLHF. CDR3 sequence (DNA): TGTGCCAGCAGTTCTACAGGGAGGGTACCCCTCCACTTT.

V and J are TRBV24-1 and TRBJ2-2, with D maybe TRBD1 (5 bases). In germline, CDR1 is KGHDR, CDR2 SFDVKD. The CDR3 loop spans 16 amino acids. V lost 2 bases and J 4 bases, leaving 13 bases between the germline ends. For the CDR3, the DNA is TGTGCCACCAGTGATTGGGGCTCATTGACCACCGGGGAGCTGTTTTTT. Its translation: CATSDWGSLTTGELFF.

CDR3 sequence reads: CASSLVVGMTSTDTQYF. CDR3 sequence (DNA): TGTGCCAGCAGCTTAGTAGTCGGAATGACTAGCACAGATACGCAGTATTTT. The chain employs TRBV7-2 and TRBJ2-3, with D unresolved. The ends were cut back, 1 base at V and 0 bases at J, with 14 bases in the middle. The CDR3 consists of 17 residues. Germline V lookup: CDR1 SGHTA, CDR2 FQGNSA.

The CDR3 here is CASSKTSGRAYEQFF. The DNA for the CDR3 is TGTGCCAGCAGCAAGACTAGCGGGAGGGCCTACGAGCAGTTCTTC. The rearrangement links TRBV9 to TRBJ2-1; TRBD2 matches 14 bases. The ends lost 4 bases at V and 10 bases at J; junction bases unmatched: 7. The CDR3 extends over 15 amino acids. The germline CDR1 and CDR2 sequences are SGDLS and YYNGEE.

This chain uses TRBV6-5 with TRBJ2-7; 8 bases agree with TRBD1. V was pared by 2 bases and J by 5 bases, with 5 bases of the junction left unmatched. The CDR3 runs 14 residues. CDR1 and CDR2 from the germline V gene are MNHEY and SVGAGI. The CDR3 sequence: CASSYDRGSHEQYF. The CDR3 DNA reads TGTGCCAGCAGTTACGACAGGGGTTCCCACGAGCAGTACTTC.

The chain combines TRBV19 with TRBJ1-2, with 9 bases matching TRBD1. The CDR3 spans 14 residues. Germline loops: CDR1 LNHDA, CDR2 SQIVND (reference sequence). Unmatched junction bases numbered 6, after V lost 6 bases and J lost 4 bases. Here the CDR3 reads CASSPGQGIYGYTF. The CDR3 nucleotides read TGTGCCAGTAGCCCGGGACAGGGAATCTATGGCTACACCTTC.

V gene TRBV28 combines with J gene TRBJ1-5; D is ambiguous. The CDR3 spans 12 residues. V was cut by 5 bases and J by 7 bases, with 9 bases left in between. Germline V gene data show CDR1 as MDHEN and CDR2 as SYDVKM. This CDR3 reads CASSGQHQPQHF. The CDR3 DNA sequence: TGTGCCAGCAGTGGGCAGCACCAGCCCCAGCATTTT.

This clone has a single count. This chain uses TRBV28 with TRBJ1-5, with D tentatively TRBD1 (5 bases). Germline CDR1 MDHEN, CDR2 SYDVKM. There are 13 residues in the CDR3. Trimming left V 4 bases short and J 8 bases short, with 12 bases between. The CDR3: CASSSLGGEPQHF. The CDR3 region has the DNA TGTGCCAGCAGTTCCTTGGGGGGAGAGCCCCAGCATTTT.

The chain uses TRBV10-3 and TRBJ2-1; maybe TRBD1 (6 bases). V dropped 7 bases and J dropped 5 bases, with 15 bases sitting between them. The germline CDR1 and CDR2 sequences are ENHRY and SYGVKD. This CDR3 spans 14 amino acids. The CDR3 sequence is CAIKGQGIHNEQFF. DNA of the CDR3: TGTGCCATCAAGGGTCAGGGGATTCACAATGAGCAGTTCTTC.

This clone was seen only a few times. The V call is TRBV27, the J call TRBJ2-7, with TRBD1 matching 9 bases. Looked up from germline, CDR1 is MNHEY and CDR2 is SMNVEV (reference sequence). This CDR3 contains 13 residues. The J segment lost 6 bases and the V segment lost 5 bases, leaving 5 bases of the junction unmatched. Here the CDR3 reads CASSPRTGAEQYV. The CDR3, as DNA: TGTGCCAGCAGTCCTCGGACAGGGGCCGAGCAGTACGTC.